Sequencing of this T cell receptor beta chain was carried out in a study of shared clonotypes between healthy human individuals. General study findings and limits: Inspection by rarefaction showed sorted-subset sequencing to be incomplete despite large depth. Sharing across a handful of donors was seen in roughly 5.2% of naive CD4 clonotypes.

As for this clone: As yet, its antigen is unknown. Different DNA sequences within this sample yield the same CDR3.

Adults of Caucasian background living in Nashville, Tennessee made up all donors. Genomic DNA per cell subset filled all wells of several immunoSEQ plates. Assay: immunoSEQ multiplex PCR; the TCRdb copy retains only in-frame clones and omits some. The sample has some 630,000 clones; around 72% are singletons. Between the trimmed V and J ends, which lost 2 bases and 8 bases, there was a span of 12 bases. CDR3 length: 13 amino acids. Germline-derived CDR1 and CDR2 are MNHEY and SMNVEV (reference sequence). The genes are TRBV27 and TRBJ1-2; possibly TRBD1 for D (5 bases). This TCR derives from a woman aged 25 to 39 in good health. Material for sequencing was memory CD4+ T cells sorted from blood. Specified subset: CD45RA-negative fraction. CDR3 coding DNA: TGTGCCAGCAGTTTACGGGGGGGGTTCGGCTACACCTTC. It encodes CASSLRGGFGYTF.